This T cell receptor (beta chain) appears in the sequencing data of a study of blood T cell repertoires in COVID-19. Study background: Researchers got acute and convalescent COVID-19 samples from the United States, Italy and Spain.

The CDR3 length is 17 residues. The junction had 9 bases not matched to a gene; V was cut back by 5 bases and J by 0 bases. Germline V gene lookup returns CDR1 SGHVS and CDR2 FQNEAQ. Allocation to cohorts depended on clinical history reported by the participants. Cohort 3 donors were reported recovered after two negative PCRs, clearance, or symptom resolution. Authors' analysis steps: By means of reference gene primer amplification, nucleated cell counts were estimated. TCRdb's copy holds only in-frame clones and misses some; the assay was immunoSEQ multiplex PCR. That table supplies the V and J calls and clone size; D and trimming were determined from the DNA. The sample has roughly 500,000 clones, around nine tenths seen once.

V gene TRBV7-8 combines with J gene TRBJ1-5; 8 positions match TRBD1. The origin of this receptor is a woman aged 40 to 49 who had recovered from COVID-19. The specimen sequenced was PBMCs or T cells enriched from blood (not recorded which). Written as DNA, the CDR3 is TGTGCCAGCAGCCCCCAGACGACAGGGGATAGCAATCAGCCCCAGCATTTT. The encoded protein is CASSPQTTGDSNQPQHF.